This TCR beta chain was obtained from a study of T cell responses to AZD1222 COVID-19 vaccine. In the study overall: Analysis merged second doses at about 4 or about 12 weeks. General study findings and limits: Researchers report vaccine-associated CD4 TCRs spanning spike, with dominance at 160-218 and 743-854. It should be noted that donors were predominantly white British and more often female, and clonal diversity was possibly underestimated.

Method: immunoSEQ multiplex PCR; TCRdb's copy keeps in-frame clones and lacks some. The sample yields some 120,000 clones, roughly 84% seen once. Trimming took off 2 bases at V and 10 bases at J, with 13 bases between the two ends. The CDR3 sequence is 14 residues long. CDR1 is SGHNT, CDR2 YYREEE, per germline (reference sequence). Of note for this clone: Its antigen is not identified.

The origin of this receptor is an adult in good health. The sequencing used peripheral blood, collected on day 0 of AZD1222 vaccination. The chain carries TRBV5-4 and TRBJ1-6; maybe TRBD1 (6 bases). The CDR3 nucleotides read TGTGCCAGCAGCTTAGACAGGCTCAGGTCACCCCTCCACTTT. This sequence encodes CASSLDRLRSPLHF.